This T cell receptor (beta chain) was sequenced during a study of shared clonotypes between healthy human individuals (dated by TCRdb to about 2020). Study-level background: The cohort comprised a couple of women and a few men aged 18 to 49 years. Per donor, three plates each were used for CD4 naive and CD4 memory, two for CD8 naive, and one for CD8 memory. The study deeply sequenced blood TCR repertoires of several healthy adults to estimate repertoire size and the extent of clonotype sharing between individuals. Libraries were prepared and TCR repertoires were sequenced by different laboratories using diverse techniques, in order to increase sequencing depth and limit assay-specific biases. Per donor, leukapheresis produced somewhere between about 0.94 and 9 billion PBMCs. General study outcomes and caveats: Sampling was restricted to blood, and TCR repertoires in tissues likely differ from the TCR repertoires found in blood. When several donors were compared, the shared fraction of clonotypes was around 5% for naive CD4, 3.5% for naive CD8, roughly 2.5% for memory CD4, and 0.3% to 0.5% for memory CD8. Compared with non-shared clonotypes, clonotypes shared by all four sorted-subset donors had higher generation probabilities. The genetic and exposure-history diversity represented was limited by the small number of donors. Based on pairwise subsampling, the degree of clonotype sharing among donors was expected to be affected by sequencing depth. Larger estimated clonotype richness was generally found for naive subsets than for memory subsets. Incomplete sequencing was indicated by rarefaction of sorted-subset datasets, despite the large sequencing depth.

CD8 naive samples were CD45RO-negative cells positively selected for CCR7, giving a CD45RA+CCR7+ population that excluded TemRA cells. Healthy HIV-negative adults with no recently reported acute infections or vaccinations were included as donors. Every donor was a Caucasian adult living in Nashville, Tennessee, USA. Blood was collected by leukapheresis, and PBMCs were isolated by Ficoll-Histopaque density gradient centrifugation and then cryopreserved in liquid nitrogen vapor phase. Analytical flow cytometry was used to check the purity and quantity of every magnetically sorted T cell population. From each sorted fraction, genomic DNA was isolated and quantified by UV absorbance on a Nanodrop 2000c. The germline V gene (reference sequence) supplies CDR1 LNHNV and CDR2 YYDKDF. V loses 8 bases of germline sequence and J loses 5 bases, and the interval between the two ends is 12 bases. Taken from cysteine to phenylalanine, the CDR3 has 13 residues. The kept DNA is CDR3 alone, 39 bases in frame from the first base.

Using the deep immunoSEQ assay, TCR CDR3 regions were amplified from genomic DNA by multiplex PCR. Genomic DNA extracted from each cell subset was distributed evenly over all wells of several immunoSEQ 96-well plates, and each plate served as one replicate. For sorted subsets, each replicate PCR was loaded with about 0.2 ug genomic DNA, equivalent to 30,000 to 35,000 T cell genomes. Purified libraries were measured with a Qubit 3.0 fluorometer, size-checked on a Bioanalyzer 2100, and measured again with the KAPA Library Quantification kit. Every immunoSEQ 96-well plate was sequenced on a separate single-read 150-cycle Illumina NextSeq 550 flow cell. In the source study's methods: Because the immunoSEQ output included only junctional sequences and no quality scores, the filtering could not be the same as the filtering used for full-length reads. To assign V/J genes and CDR3, sequences were annotated using PyIR, a Python wrapper for IgBLAST v1.9, with IMGT germline references. Reads were filtered out if the reads had weak V/J assignments (E-value above 1e-6), no CDR3, stop codons, out-of-frame junctions, or ambiguous translated residues. V3J clonotypes were defined as sequences sharing the same inferred V gene, J gene, and CDR3 amino acid sequence. Percentage overlap between repertoires was computed as shared unique clonotypes divided by the size of the smaller repertoire. Repertoire richness was assessed with RTK rarefaction, the Chao1 estimator, and Recon v2.1 estimates of unobserved clonotypes. For all TCRbeta clonotypes obtained by the gDNA method from a few donors, generation probabilities were computed with OLGA. This immuneACCESS table, as held by TCRdb, lists in-frame sequences with V and J called but not all clones. Of the missing ones, under half trace to an unresolved V gene in checked studies; the others have no known cause. V and J calls and clone size come straight from that table; D and trimming were deduced from the DNA. The sample table lists about 2.1 million clones, about 93% of them with a count of one. Of the sample, 1.7% is held by the ten largest clones.

With regard to this clone: It lacks a known antigen. One base away there is no much larger clone; base qualities are not given.

Sequenced material: naive CD8+ T cells from PBMCs. The sample's cell subset or site label, decoded: CD45RA+CCR7+. This TCR came from a man younger than 35 in good health. Some clones in this sample may be carry-over from other donors' samples. The chain was built from TRBV15 and TRBJ2-2; the D segment cannot be called with confidence. The nucleotide sequence reads TGTGCCACCTCCCAACCCGGAACCGGGGAGCTGTTTTTT. It encodes CATSQPGTGELFF.